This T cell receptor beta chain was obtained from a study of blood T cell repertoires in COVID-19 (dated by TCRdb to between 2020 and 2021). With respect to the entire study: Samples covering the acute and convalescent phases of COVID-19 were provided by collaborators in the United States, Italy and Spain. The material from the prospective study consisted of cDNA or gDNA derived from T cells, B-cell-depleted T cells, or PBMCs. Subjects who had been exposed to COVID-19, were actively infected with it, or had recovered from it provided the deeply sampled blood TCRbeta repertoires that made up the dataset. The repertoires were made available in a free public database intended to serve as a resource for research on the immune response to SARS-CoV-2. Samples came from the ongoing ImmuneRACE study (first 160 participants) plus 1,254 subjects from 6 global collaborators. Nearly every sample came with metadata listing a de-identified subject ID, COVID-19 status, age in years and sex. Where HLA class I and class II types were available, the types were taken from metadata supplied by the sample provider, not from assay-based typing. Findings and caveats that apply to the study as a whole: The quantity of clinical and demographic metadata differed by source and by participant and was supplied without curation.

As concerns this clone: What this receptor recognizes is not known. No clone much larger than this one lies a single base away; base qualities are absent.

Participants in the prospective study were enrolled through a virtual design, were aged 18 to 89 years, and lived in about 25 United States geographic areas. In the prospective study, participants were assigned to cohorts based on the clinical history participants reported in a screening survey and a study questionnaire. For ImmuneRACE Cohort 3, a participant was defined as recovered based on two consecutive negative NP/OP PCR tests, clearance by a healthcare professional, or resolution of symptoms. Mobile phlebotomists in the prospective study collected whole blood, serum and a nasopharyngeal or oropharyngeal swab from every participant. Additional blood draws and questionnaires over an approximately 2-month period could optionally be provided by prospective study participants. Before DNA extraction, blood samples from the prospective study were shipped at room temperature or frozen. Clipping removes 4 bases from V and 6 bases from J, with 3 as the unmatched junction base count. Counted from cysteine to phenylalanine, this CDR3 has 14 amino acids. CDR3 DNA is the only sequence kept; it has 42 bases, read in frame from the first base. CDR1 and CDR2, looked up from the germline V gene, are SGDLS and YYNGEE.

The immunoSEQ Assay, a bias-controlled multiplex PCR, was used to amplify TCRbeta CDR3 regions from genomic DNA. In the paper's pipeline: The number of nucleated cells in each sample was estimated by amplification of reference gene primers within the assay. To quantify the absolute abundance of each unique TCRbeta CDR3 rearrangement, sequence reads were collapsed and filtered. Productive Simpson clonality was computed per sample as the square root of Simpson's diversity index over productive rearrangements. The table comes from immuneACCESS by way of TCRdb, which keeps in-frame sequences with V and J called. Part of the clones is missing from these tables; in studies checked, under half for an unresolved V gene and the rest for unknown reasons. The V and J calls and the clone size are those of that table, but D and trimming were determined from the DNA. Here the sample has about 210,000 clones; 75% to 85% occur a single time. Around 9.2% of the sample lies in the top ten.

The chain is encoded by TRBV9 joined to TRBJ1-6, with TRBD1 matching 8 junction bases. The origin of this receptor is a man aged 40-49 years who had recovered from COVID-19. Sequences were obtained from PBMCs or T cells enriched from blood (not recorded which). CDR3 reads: CASSLQGGNSPLHF. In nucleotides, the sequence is TGTGCCAGCAGCTTACAGGGGGGTAATTCACCCCTCCACTTT. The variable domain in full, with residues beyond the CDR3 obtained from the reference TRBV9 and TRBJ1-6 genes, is DSGVTQTPKHLITATGQRVTLRCSPRSGDLSVYWYQQSLDQGLQFLIQYYNGEERAKGNILERFSAQQFPDLHSELNLSSLELGDSALYFCASSLQGGNSPLHFGNGTRLTVT.